The TCR beta chain described here comes from a study of cytomegalovirus exposure and HLA in healthy donors. Overall study results and limits: It was reportedly the case that the classifier diagnosed cytomegalovirus status with high specificity and sensitivity. Most TCR beta V segments were productive about 87% or about 30% of the time in an earlier analysis.

Germline lookup yields CDR1 SGHNT and CDR2 YENEEA. V lost 0 bases and J lost 9, with 6 bases in between. This CDR3 region has 12 residues. Primers for the PCR totalled 60 Vbeta and 13 Jbeta. The protocol was immunoSEQ multiplex PCR, while the TCRdb copy is restricted to in-frame clones and leaves out a portion. This table has under 200,000 clones, approximately 85% appearing once. This clone was recorded once. Its target is not known. Material: PBMCs. J is TRBJ2-1 and V is TRBV11-3; D unresolved. This clonotype originated in a man between 18 and 29 years old in good health and CMV-seropositive. The CDR3 coding sequence is TGTGCCAGCAGCTTAGACACGGTTGAGCAGTTCTTC. The encoded protein is CASSLDTVEQFF. Full variable domain (remainder filled in from reference TRBV11-3 and TRBJ2-1): EAGVVQSPRYKIIEKKQPVAFWCNPISGHNTLYWYLQNLGQGPELLIRYENEEAVDDSQLPKDRFSAERLKGVDSTLKIQPAELGDSAVYLCASSLDTVEQFFGPGTRLTVL.